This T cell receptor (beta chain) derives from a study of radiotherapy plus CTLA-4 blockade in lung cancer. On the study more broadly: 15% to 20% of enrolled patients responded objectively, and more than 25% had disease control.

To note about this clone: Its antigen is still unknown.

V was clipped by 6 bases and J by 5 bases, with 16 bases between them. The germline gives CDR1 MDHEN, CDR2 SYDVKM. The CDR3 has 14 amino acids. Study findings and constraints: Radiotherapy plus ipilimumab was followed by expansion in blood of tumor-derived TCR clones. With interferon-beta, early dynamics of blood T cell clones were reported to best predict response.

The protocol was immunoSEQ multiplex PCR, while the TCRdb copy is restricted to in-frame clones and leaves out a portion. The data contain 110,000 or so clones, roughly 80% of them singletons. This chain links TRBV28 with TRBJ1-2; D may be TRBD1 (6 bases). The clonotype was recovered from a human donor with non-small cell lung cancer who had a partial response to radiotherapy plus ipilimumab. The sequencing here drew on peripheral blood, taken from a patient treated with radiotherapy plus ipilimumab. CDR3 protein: CASSLTGGAYGYTF. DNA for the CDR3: TGTGCCAGCAGCCTCACCGGGGGGGCGTATGGCTACACCTTC.